This is a list of T cell receptor beta chains from one sample in a study of T cell changes during pregnancy in multiple sclerosis. Libraries were prepared by immunoSEQ multiplex PCR; TCRdb keeps only in-frame clonotypes and omits some of them. In the table there are some 2,200 clones, roughly 75% of which are singletons. Sequenced material: CD4+ T cells from PBMCs (not recorded whether the cells were cultured). These receptors were obtained from a female patient with multiple sclerosis, enrolled in a pregnancy study. Some clones in this sample may be carry-over from other donors' samples. CDR3s include the opening cysteine and the closing phenylalanine or tryptophan. The order of the fields is CDR3 protein, CDR3 DNA, J gene, D gene, V gene, clone size. The D gene is left open where the match is weak. Size tells how often a clone was seen (once, few, many) or the class of an expanded clone, and some rows leave it out.

cdr3_aa: CAWSVAGAKNIQYF; cdr3_nt: TGTGCCTGGAGTGTCGCGGGAGCCAAAAACATTCAGTACTTC; j_call: TRBJ2-4; d_call: .; v_call: TRBV30; clone_size: .
cdr3_aa: CASSEGPYNEQFF; cdr3_nt: TGTGCCAGCAGCGAGGGTCCCTACAATGAGCAGTTCTTC; j_call: TRBJ2-1; d_call: .; v_call: TRBV28; clone_size: .
cdr3_aa: CASSSSGGYTEAFF; cdr3_nt: TGTGCCAGCAGCTCTTCGGGGGGGTACACTGAAGCTTTCTTT; j_call: TRBJ1-1; d_call: .; v_call: TRBV7-9; clone_size: .
cdr3_aa: CASSPSTRGLGRYTF; cdr3_nt: TGTGCCAGCAGCCCCTCAACCCGCGGCCTGGGCCGCTACACCTTC; j_call: TRBJ1-2; d_call: .; v_call: TRBV11-2; clone_size: few
cdr3_aa: CASNKLDSSYEQYF; cdr3_nt: TGTGCCAGCAACAAATTAGATAGCTCCTACGAGCAGTACTTC; j_call: TRBJ2-7; d_call: .; v_call: TRBV6-5; clone_size: .
cdr3_aa: CASSLWSYSPLHF; cdr3_nt: TGTGCCAGCAGTTTATGGTCCTATTCACCCCTCCACTTT; j_call: TRBJ1-6; d_call: .; v_call: TRBV28; clone_size: .
cdr3_aa: CASSIIRTSGQETQYF; cdr3_nt: TGTGCCAGTAGTATAATCCGGACTAGCGGTCAAGAGACCCAGTACTTC; j_call: TRBJ2-5; d_call: TRBD2; v_call: TRBV19; clone_size: .
cdr3_aa: CARGQGNQPQHF; cdr3_nt: TGTGCCAGAGGACAGGGTAACCAGCCCCAGCATTTT; j_call: TRBJ1-5; d_call: TRBD1; v_call: TRBV2; clone_size: large
cdr3_aa: CATPKDREDGYTF; cdr3_nt: TGTGCCACCCCCAAAGACAGGGAGGATGGCTACACCTTC; j_call: TRBJ1-2; d_call: TRBD1; v_call: TRBV10-3; clone_size: .
cdr3_aa: CASSQESPDRGASYEQYF; cdr3_nt: TGTGCCAGCAGCCAAGAATCCCCCGACAGGGGTGCGTCCTACGAGCAGTACTTC; j_call: TRBJ2-7; d_call: TRBD1; v_call: TRBV14; clone_size: .
cdr3_aa: CASSGPQNTEAFF; cdr3_nt: TGTGCCAGTTCAGGGCCCCAGAACACTGAAGCTTTCTTT; j_call: TRBJ1-1; d_call: .; v_call: TRBV2; clone_size: .
cdr3_aa: CASSPTAGEQFF; cdr3_nt: TGTGCCAGCAGCCCAACTGCGGGCGAGCAGTTCTTC; j_call: TRBJ2-1; d_call: .; v_call: TRBV7-3; clone_size: .
cdr3_aa: CSVMIGNQPQHF; cdr3_nt: TGCAGCGTAATGATCGGAAATCAGCCCCAGCATTTT; j_call: TRBJ1-5; d_call: .; v_call: TRBV29-1; clone_size: once
cdr3_aa: CASSPEGVGTEAFF; cdr3_nt: TGTGCCAGCAGCCCCGAGGGGGTGGGGACTGAAGCTTTCTTT; j_call: TRBJ1-1; d_call: .; v_call: TRBV7-2; clone_size: .
cdr3_aa: CASSLHPRLAGANNEQFF; cdr3_nt: TGTGCCAGCAGTTTACACCCACGACTAGCGGGAGCCAACAATGAGCAGTTCTTC; j_call: TRBJ2-1; d_call: TRBD2; v_call: TRBV27; clone_size: .
cdr3_aa: CASSFRVGSSYEQYF; cdr3_nt: TGTGCCAGCAGCTTCAGAGTTGGGAGCTCCTACGAGCAGTACTTC; j_call: TRBJ2-7; d_call: .; v_call: TRBV7-2; clone_size: .
cdr3_aa: CASSEGSRETQYF; cdr3_nt: TGTGCCAGCAGTGAAGGGTCTAGGGAGACCCAGTACTTC; j_call: TRBJ2-5; d_call: .; v_call: TRBV25-1; clone_size: .
cdr3_aa: CASSHFTAGEGYEQYF; cdr3_nt: TGCGCCAGCAGCCATTTTACAGCGGGAGAGGGCTACGAGCAGTACTTC; j_call: TRBJ2-7; d_call: TRBD2; v_call: TRBV4-3; clone_size: .
cdr3_aa: CASSEVNTEAFF; cdr3_nt: TGCGCCAGCAGCGAAGTGAACACTGAAGCTTTCTTT; j_call: TRBJ1-1; d_call: .; v_call: TRBV5-1; clone_size: .
cdr3_aa: CASSLAGSVDEQYF; cdr3_nt: TGTGCCAGCAGTCTAGCGGGGAGTGTGGACGAGCAGTACTTC; j_call: TRBJ2-7; d_call: TRBD2; v_call: TRBV7-9; clone_size: .
cdr3_aa: CASSFNTQETQYF; cdr3_nt: TGCGCCAGCAGCTTTAACACCCAAGAGACCCAGTACTTC; j_call: TRBJ2-5; d_call: .; v_call: TRBV5-1; clone_size: .
cdr3_aa: CASSEQARGANYGYTF; cdr3_nt: TGTGCCAGCAGTGAACAGGCCAGGGGGGCTAACTATGGCTACACCTTC; j_call: TRBJ1-2; d_call: TRBD1; v_call: TRBV6-1; clone_size: .
cdr3_aa: CASSFLSGTDEQFF; cdr3_nt: TGTGCCAGCAGTTTTTTGTCGGGAACGGATGAGCAGTTCTTC; j_call: TRBJ2-1; d_call: .; v_call: TRBV28; clone_size: .
cdr3_aa: CASSLSTGYTEAFF; cdr3_nt: TGTGCCAGCAGCTTATCGACAGGCTACACTGAAGCTTTCTTT; j_call: TRBJ1-1; d_call: .; v_call: TRBV7-5; clone_size: .
cdr3_aa: CASSQEGGYEQYF; cdr3_nt: TGCGCCAGCAGCCAAGAAGGCGGCTACGAGCAGTACTTC; j_call: TRBJ2-7; d_call: .; v_call: TRBV4-3; clone_size: .
cdr3_aa: CGNRAKITQSRANVLTF; cdr3_nt: TGTGGCAACCGAGCCAAGATAACACAAAGTCGGGCCAACGTCCTGACTTTC; j_call: TRBJ2-6; d_call: .; v_call: TRBV8-2; clone_size: .
cdr3_aa: CASSTKGANTGELFF; cdr3_nt: TGTGCCAGTAGTACGAAAGGAGCGAACACCGGGGAGCTGTTTTTT; j_call: TRBJ2-2; d_call: .; v_call: TRBV19; clone_size: .
cdr3_aa: CASSNGLFYGYTF; cdr3_nt: TGCGCCAGCAGTAACGGATTGTTCTATGGCTACACCTTC; j_call: TRBJ1-2; d_call: .; v_call: TRBV23-1; clone_size: .
cdr3_aa: CASSPTGLGGETQYF; cdr3_nt: TGTGCCAGCAGCCCCACGGGTCTGGGAGGGGAGACCCAGTACTTC; j_call: TRBJ2-5; d_call: TRBD2; v_call: TRBV9; clone_size: .
cdr3_aa: CASSFGLGSTGELFF; cdr3_nt: TGTGCCAGCAGCTTCGGACTAGGGAGCACCGGGGAGCTGTTTTTT; j_call: TRBJ2-2; d_call: TRBD2; v_call: TRBV7-3; clone_size: .
cdr3_aa: CASSLSASGGSSYEQYF; cdr3_nt: TGTGCCAGCAGTTTATCGGCTAGCGGGGGGAGCTCCTACGAGCAGTACTTC; j_call: TRBJ2-7; d_call: TRBD2; v_call: TRBV27; clone_size: .
cdr3_aa: CAIRVGATGGFNEQFF; cdr3_nt: TGTGCCATCCGGGTGGGGGCGACGGGAGGTTTCAATGAGCAGTTCTTC; j_call: TRBJ2-1; d_call: .; v_call: TRBV10-3; clone_size: .
cdr3_aa: CASSFGRSYGYTF; cdr3_nt: TGTGCCAGCAGCTTTGGACGGAGCTATGGCTACACCTTC; j_call: TRBJ1-2; d_call: .; v_call: TRBV11-2; clone_size: .
cdr3_aa: CASSLDSSYNSPLHF; cdr3_nt: TGTGCCAGCAGCCTAGACAGCTCCTATAATTCACCCCTCCACTTT; j_call: TRBJ1-6; d_call: .; v_call: TRBV6-5; clone_size: .
cdr3_aa: CASQHTQGEQFF; cdr3_nt: TGTGCTTCCCAGCACACACAGGGGGAGCAGTTCTTC; j_call: TRBJ2-1; d_call: TRBD1; v_call: TRBV6-1; clone_size: few
cdr3_aa: CASSLMGGGADTQYF; cdr3_nt: TGCGCCAGCAGCCTTATGGGGGGGGGCGCAGATACGCAGTATTTT; j_call: TRBJ2-3; d_call: .; v_call: TRBV4-1; clone_size: .
cdr3_aa: CASSRGQGGTEAFF; cdr3_nt: TGTGCCAGCAGCCGAGGACAGGGGGGCACTGAAGCTTTCTTT; j_call: TRBJ1-1; d_call: TRBD1; v_call: TRBV7-3; clone_size: .
cdr3_aa: CASSPQGQGAPDTQYF; cdr3_nt: TGCGCCAGCAGCCCTCAGGGACAGGGGGCGCCCGATACGCAGTATTTT; j_call: TRBJ2-3; d_call: TRBD1; v_call: TRBV5-1; clone_size: .
cdr3_aa: CASSLSTGYTEAFF; cdr3_nt: TGTGCCAGCAGCTTATCGACAGGCTACACTGAAGCTTTCTTT; j_call: TRBJ1-1; d_call: .; v_call: TRBV4-2; clone_size: .
cdr3_aa: CASSPTTQNYGYTF; cdr3_nt: TGTGCCAGTAGTCCCACAACACAGAACTATGGCTACACCTTC; j_call: TRBJ1-2; d_call: .; v_call: TRBV19; clone_size: .
cdr3_aa: CASSSGLAGADTQYF; cdr3_nt: TGTGCCAGCAGTTCCGGACTAGCGGGAGCAGATACGCAGTATTTT; j_call: TRBJ2-3; d_call: TRBD2; v_call: TRBV5-4; clone_size: once
cdr3_aa: CASSLSLLYNEQFF; cdr3_nt: TGTGCCAGCAGCTTGAGTTTGCTTTACAATGAGCAGTTCTTC; j_call: TRBJ2-1; d_call: .; v_call: TRBV5-4; clone_size: once
cdr3_aa: CASSRSTRGIGSGANVLTF; cdr3_nt: TGCGCCAGCAGCCGATCCACCAGGGGGATAGGGTCTGGGGCCAACGTCCTGACTTTC; j_call: TRBJ2-6; d_call: TRBD1; v_call: TRBV4-1; clone_size: .
cdr3_aa: CASSLGLAGGNTQYF; cdr3_nt: TGTGCCAGCAGTTTAGGACTAGCGGGGGGAAATACGCAGTATTTT; j_call: TRBJ2-3; d_call: TRBD2; v_call: TRBV27; clone_size: .
cdr3_aa: CASSYQGGLGNQPQHF; cdr3_nt: TGTGCCAGCAGTTACCAAGGGGGGTTAGGCAATCAGCCCCAGCATTTT; j_call: TRBJ1-5; d_call: .; v_call: TRBV6-7; clone_size: few
cdr3_aa: CASTRGTSYEQYF; cdr3_nt: TGTGCCAGCACGCGCGGGACCTCCTACGAGCAGTACTTC; j_call: TRBJ2-7; d_call: .; v_call: TRBV2; clone_size: large
cdr3_aa: CASSRFANQPQHF; cdr3_nt: TGTGCCAGCAGCCGCTTTGCAAATCAGCCCCAGCATTTT; j_call: TRBJ1-5; d_call: .; v_call: TRBV14; clone_size: .
cdr3_aa: CASRTNTEAFF; cdr3_nt: TGTGCCAGCAGAACGAACACTGAAGCTTTCTTT; j_call: TRBJ1-1; d_call: .; v_call: TRBV6-5; clone_size: .
cdr3_aa: CASSHGRELEEQYF; cdr3_nt: TGTGCCAGCAGCCACGGGAGGGAGCTGGAGGAGCAGTACTTC; j_call: TRBJ2-7; d_call: TRBD2; v_call: TRBV7-8; clone_size: .
cdr3_aa: CASSQGLAGSYEQYF; cdr3_nt: TGTGCCAGCAGCCAAGGACTAGCGGGCTCCTACGAGCAGTACTTC; j_call: TRBJ2-7; d_call: TRBD2; v_call: TRBV4-2; clone_size: few
cdr3_aa: CASRMTGSGANVLTF; cdr3_nt: TGTGCCAGCAGGATGACAGGGTCTGGGGCCAACGTCCTGACTTTC; j_call: TRBJ2-6; d_call: TRBD1; v_call: TRBV6-5; clone_size: once